In its sample, the clone carrying this TCR beta chain was seen a few times. Its target is unknown. The CDR3 sequence is 11 residues long. Deletions cut 3 bases from V and 9 bases from J, with 9 bases between. Germline loops: CDR1 SQVTM, CDR2 ANQGSEA. One entry per CDR3 protein, called by TCRdb with MiXCR from the 5' RACE reads. The data show about 720,000 distinct CDR3 sequences, with around 8.6% seen just once and around 0.98% held by the top ten. This sample was included in a study of identical twins. Findings and limits, study-wide: Fewer insertions marked abundant cord blood beta clonotypes; young adult naive trended weakly, memory not at all. Monozygotic twins shared more out-of-frame TCR alpha than recombination models predicted.

The data also belong to a second study, concerning yellow fever vaccine responses in identical twins.

Sequenced: PBMCs. This chain links TRBV29-1 with TRBJ2-1; D unresolved. This TCR was sampled from a woman between 18 and 29 years old in good health. The CDR3: CSVDWGGEQFF. The CDR3 DNA reads as TGCAGCGTTGATTGGGGTGGTGAGCAGTTCTTC.